This T cell receptor (beta chain) was recorded in a study of cytomegalovirus exposure and HLA in healthy donors. The CDR3 consists of 13 residues. With 6 bases removed from V and 5 bases from J, the gap between germline ends came to 14 bases. Germline CDR1 is SGHRS and CDR2 is YFSETQ. PCR involved 60 Vbeta and 13 Jbeta primers. Data came from immunoSEQ multiplex PCR; TCRdb stores just in-frame clones and leaves some out. The sample holds about 150,000 clones. This chain links TRBV5-1 with TRBJ1-2; D perhaps matches TRBD1 (5 bases). The sample taken for sequencing was PBMCs. The sequence came from a woman in her 50s in good health and CMV-seronegative. CDR3 bases: TGCGCCAGCACCTCGGGGGGTTGGTATGGCTACACCTTC. Translation: CASTSGGWYGYTF.